The 21 T cell receptor beta chains in this list originate from one sample, sequenced in a study of T cells expressing NK-cell markers (dated by TCRdb to the early 2020s). Libraries were prepared through 5' RACE. Data came from an Illumina HiSeq 2000. TCRdb reprocessed the reads, and each CDR3 protein sequence is entered once, without DNA. The sample's table covers under 600,000 distinct CDR3 sequences. Over 1.3% of the sample belongs to the ten largest clones. Specimen: blood T cells: a sorted CD56 or NKG2C T cell subset, CD4+ or CD8+ T cells, or bulk PBMC T cells (not recorded which). These receptors were obtained from a woman aged 45-65 years in good health. Donor details come from another sample of the same person, matched by shared clones.

The rearrangement uses TRBV7-6 and TRBJ1-6. Germline loops: CDR1 SGHVS, CDR2 FNYEAQ. The CDR3 runs to 15 residues. The chain's CDR3 is CASSLIRTGNSPLHF.

The V call is TRBV7-6, the J call TRBJ2-2. The CDR3 spans 14 residues. Germline CDR1 SGHVS, CDR2 FNYEAQ. The CDR3 protein is CASSSLELLGELFF.

Here the CDR3 reads CASSQGVRGNTEAFF. The chain has TRBV4-1 and TRBJ1-1; TCRdb's D gene call, TRBD1, goes unchecked for lack of DNA. The CDR3 is 15 amino acids. Per germline, CDR1 MGHRA and CDR2 YSYEKL.

The V gene is TRBV20-1, the J gene TRBJ2-2; TCRdb names TRBD1, which stays unverified in the absence of DNA. The CDR3 has 14 amino acids. Per the germline V gene, CDR1 is DFQATT and CDR2 is SNEGSKA (reference sequence). This chain's CDR3 is CSARIFGGTGELFF.

The chain carries TRBV2 and TRBJ2-3; no DNA is available, so the TRBD2 call from TCRdb remains unchecked. Germline V gene data show CDR1 as SNHLY and CDR2 as FYNNEI. This CDR3 comprises 18 residues. The CDR3 loop is CASSSTGLAGGRTDTQYF.

The chain is built from TRBV5-1 and TRBJ2-7; with no DNA, the TCRdb D assignment of TRBD1 cannot be verified. Germline V gene data show CDR1 as SGHRS and CDR2 as YFSETQ. The CDR3 runs to 16 residues. The CDR3 reads CASSLEIRTGSSEQYF.

This rearrangement joins TRBV10-3 to TRBJ2-3; with no DNA, the TCRdb D assignment of TRBD1 cannot be verified. Per germline, CDR1 ENHRY and CDR2 SYGVKD. This CDR3 comprises 16 residues. CDR3 region: CAISESFQGSTDTQYF.

This chain uses TRBV18 with TRBJ1-3. Germline V gene lookup returns CDR1 KGHSH and CDR2 LQKENI. CDR3 length equals 17 residues. This chain's CDR3 is CASSLISRDSSGNTIYF.

The chain combines TRBV5-1 with TRBJ2-3. The CDR3 contains 14 residues. Looked up from germline, CDR1 is SGHRS and CDR2 is YFSETQ. The CDR3 sequence is CASSFTPSRDTQYF.

V gene TRBV12-3 or TRBV12-4 combines with J gene TRBJ1-1. This CDR3 has 15 amino acids. The CDR3 loop is CASSSRDLGGTEAFF.

This chain joins TRBV2 and TRBJ1-1; there is no DNA to check the TCRdb D call of TRBD1. The V gene's germline CDR1 is SNHLY and CDR2 FYNNEI. The CDR3 has 15 residues. The CDR3: CATKTGYGMNTEAFF.

The V call is TRBV7-2, the J call TRBJ2-1; TCRdb calls TRBD2, which cannot be checked without DNA. The CDR3 has 15 residues. Germline lookup yields CDR1 SGHTA and CDR2 FQGNSA. CDR3: CASSLVGLGRPEQFF.

This chain links TRBV12-3 or TRBV12-4 with TRBJ2-1; TCRdb's D gene call, TRBD2, goes unchecked for lack of DNA. The CDR3 consists of 15 residues. CDR3 protein: CASSALAGSFNEQFF.

The CDR3 sequence is CASGPSWGIGNSPLHF. V gene TRBV12-5 combines with J gene TRBJ1-6. Germline V CDR1 and CDR2: LGHNT, FRNRAP. The CDR3 is 16 residues long.

This chain joins TRBV24-1 and TRBJ2-2; TCRdb selects TRBD1, and the lack of DNA leaves this call unchecked. CDR3 length: 16 residues. Germline values: CDR1 KGHDR, CDR2 SFDVKD. The CDR3 is CATGAFGAQNTGELFF.

The chain combines TRBV20-1 with TRBJ2-1; TCRdb's D gene call, TRBD2, goes unchecked for lack of DNA. Germline V gives CDR1 DFQATT, CDR2 SNEGSKA (reference sequence). CDR3 length equals 15 residues. This chain's CDR3 is CSARAGRAAHNEQFF.

This rearrangement joins TRBV7-2 to TRBJ2-2; TCRdb outputs TRBD2, but without DNA this stays unchecked. CDR1 and CDR2 (germline): SGHTA, FQGNSA. This CDR3 region has 14 residues. CDR3 sequence: CASSLKAGSGELFF. Using reference TRBV7-2 and TRBJ2-2 for the parts outside the CDR3, the full variable domain is GAGVSQSPSNKVTEKGKDVELRCDPISGHTALYWYRQSLGQGLEFLIYFQGNSAPDKSGLPSDRFSAERTGGSVSTLTIQRTQQEDSAVYLCASSLKAGSGELFFGEGSRLTVL.

The chain carries TRBV5-1 and TRBJ2-2. The V gene's germline CDR1 is SGHRS and CDR2 YFSETQ. The CDR3 is 14 residues long. This CDR3 reads CASSSGLYTGELFF.

The rearrangement joins TRBV4-1 to TRBJ2-3; TCRdb outputs TRBD1, but without DNA this stays unchecked. This CDR3 spans 19 amino acids. Germline assignment: CDR1 MGHRA and CDR2 YSYEKL. CDR3 in amino acids: CASSQSVEYAHRLTDTQYF.

V usage is TRBV11-3 and J usage is TRBJ1-1; no DNA is available, so the TRBD1 call from TCRdb remains unchecked. The CDR3 totals 15 residues. CDR1 is SGHNT and CDR2 is YENEEA in the germline V gene. The CDR3 region is CASSSEGQANTEAFF.

J is TRBJ1-2 and V is TRBV10-2. Germline CDR1 reads WSHSY; CDR2 reads SAAADI. The CDR3 is 15 amino acids. The CDR3 spells CASIEGGAGTYGYTF.